This passage covers 10 T cell receptor beta chains from one sample sequenced in a study of cytomegalovirus exposure and HLA in healthy donors. 60 Vbeta and 13 Jbeta primers were used in PCR. The method was immunoSEQ multiplex PCR; TCRdb's version includes in-frame clones alone and lacks a portion of them. Of around 130,000 clones in the sample, roughly 82% were seen once. The sample taken for sequencing was PBMCs. The origin of the receptors is a man younger than 30 in good health and CMV-seropositive.

The chain uses TRBV4-1 and TRBJ1-1; unclear D gene. The length of the CDR3 is 13 residues. V was cut by 0 bases and J by 5 bases, with 7 bases left in between. Germline-derived CDR1 and CDR2 are MGHRA and YSYEKL. CDR3 residues: CASSQDPLTEAFF. CDR3 DNA sequence: TGCGCCAGCAGCCAAGACCCCCTTACTGAAGCTTTCTTT.

This rearrangement joins TRBV5-1 to TRBJ2-7, with D possibly TRBD2 on 6 matching bases. Per the germline V gene, CDR1 is SGHRS and CDR2 is YFSETQ. The CDR3 contains 17 residues. Trimming removed 3 bases at V and 2 bases at J, with 21 bases between. CDR3 in amino acids: CASSYIPTRGFTYEQYF. As DNA, the CDR3 is TGCGCCAGCAGCTACATACCAACGCGGGGCTTCACCTACGAGCAGTACTTC.

The J gene is TRBJ1-3, the V gene TRBV4-1; TRBD1 agrees at 8 bases. The CDR3 loop spans 16 amino acids. Losses at the gene ends were 4 bases for V and 0 bases for J; bases not matched to a gene: 5. Germline lookup yields CDR1 MGHRA and CDR2 YSYEKL. The CDR3: CASSPRTGHSGNTIYF. CDR3 nucleotides: TGCGCCAGCAGCCCAAGGACAGGGCACTCTGGAAACACCATATATTTT.

The CDR3 DNA is TGCGCCAGCAGGCTGGGGACAGCTAACTATGGCTACACCTTC. Translation gives CASRLGTANYGYTF. The J gene is TRBJ1-2, the V gene TRBV5-1; 7 nucleotides align to TRBD1. Germline CDR1 and CDR2: SGHRS and YFSETQ. This CDR3 spans 14 amino acids. The ends lost 5 bases at V and 0 bases at J; junction bases unmatched: 4. Full variable domain (missing parts from reference TRBV5-1 and TRBJ1-2): KAGVTQTPRYLIKTRGQQVTLSCSPISGHRSVSWYQQTPGQGLQFLFEYFSETQRNKGNFPGRFSGRQFSNSRSEMNVSTLELGDSALYLCASRLGTANYGYTFGSGTRLTVV.

This chain connects TRBV5-8 to TRBJ2-7; D might be TRBD1 (7 bases). The V end was cut by 4 bases, the J end by 5 bases, with 16 bases between. This CDR3 is built from 14 residues. Germline V gene data show CDR1 as SGHTS and CDR2 as YDEGEE. The CDR3 sequence: CASSGDREEDEQYF. As DNA, the CDR3 is TGTGCCAGCAGCGGAGACAGGGAGGAAGACGAGCAGTACTTC. The full variable domain, its missing parts supplied by reference TRBV5-8 and TRBJ2-7, is EAGVTQSPTHLIKTRGQQATLRCSPISGHTSVYWYQQALGLGLQFLLWYDEGEERNRGNFPPRFSGRQFPNYSSELNVNALELEDSALYLCASSGDREEDEQYFGPGTRLTVT.

The V and J genes are TRBV5-1 and TRBJ1-2, with unresolved D. V lost 0 bases and J lost 1, with 19 bases in between. Per germline, CDR1 SGHRS and CDR2 YFSETQ. CDR3 size: 18 residues. The CDR3 region is CASSLALRRSKVNYGYTF. The CDR3 DNA sequence: TGCGCCAGCAGCTTGGCCTTGAGGAGATCTAAAGTTAACTATGGCTACACCTTC.

There are a few counts of this clone. The rearrangement links TRBV18 to TRBJ2-7; D uncertain. Germline V lookup: CDR1 KGHSH, CDR2 LQKENI. The CDR3 loop spans 13 amino acids. Trimming pared 3 bases from V and 0 bases from J, leaving 6 bases between. CDR3 bases: TGTGCCAGCTCACCTAGTACCTCCTACGAGCAGTACTTC. Translated: CASSPSTSYEQYF.

This clone was seen only a few times. The chain links TRBV5-4 to TRBJ2-2, with D maybe TRBD2 (5 bases). The V gene lost 5 bases and the J gene lost 3 bases, with 5 bases spanning the gap. Germline V gene lookup returns CDR1 SGHNT and CDR2 YYREEE (reference sequence). This CDR3 is built from 12 residues. This chain's CDR3 is CASRRDTGELFF. The CDR3 bases are TGTGCCAGCAGGCGGGACACCGGGGAGCTGTTTTTT. Together with reference TRBV5-4 and TRBJ2-2, the CDR3 gives the full variable domain: ETGVTQSPTHLIKTRGQQVTLRCSSQSGHNTVSWYQQALGQGPQFIFQYYREEENGRGNFPPRFSGLQFPNYSSELNVNALELDDSALYLCASRRDTGELFFGEGSRLTVL.

CDR3 DNA sequence: TGTGCCTGGAGTTCGACAGGGGGAAACACCATATATTTT. This gives the protein CAWSSTGGNTIYF. The chain couples TRBV30 to TRBJ1-3; 7 nucleotides match TRBD1. The CDR3 spans 13 residues. V dropped 2 bases and J dropped 4; count of bases not matched to a gene: 2. Germline-derived CDR1 and CDR2 are GTSNPN and SVGIG (reference sequence).

The chain recombines TRBV5-1 with TRBJ2-1, with TRBD2 matching 8 bases. V lost 5 bases, J lost 6 bases, and 10 bases stayed unmatched. The germline V gene has CDR1 SGHRS and CDR2 YFSETQ. CDR3 length equals 15 residues. The CDR3 here is CASSLDPAGVNEQFF. The DNA for the CDR3 is TGCGCCAGCAGTCTAGACCCAGCGGGAGTCAATGAGCAGTTCTTC.